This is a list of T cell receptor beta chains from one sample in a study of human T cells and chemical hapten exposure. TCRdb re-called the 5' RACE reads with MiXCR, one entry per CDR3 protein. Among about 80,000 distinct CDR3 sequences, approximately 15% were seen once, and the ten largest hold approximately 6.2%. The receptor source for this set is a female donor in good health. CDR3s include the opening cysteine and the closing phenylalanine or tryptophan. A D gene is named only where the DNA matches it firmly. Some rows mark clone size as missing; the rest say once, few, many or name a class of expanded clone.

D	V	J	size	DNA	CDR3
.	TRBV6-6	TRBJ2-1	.	TGTGCCAGCAGCCAGGGGACCGCCAACAATGAGCAGTTCTTC	CASSQGTANNEQFF
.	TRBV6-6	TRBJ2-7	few	TGTGCCAGCAGCCCACAGGGTGTTGACGAGCAGTACTTC	CASSPQGVDEQYF
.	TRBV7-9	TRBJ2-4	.	TGTGCCAGCAGCTTAGTTGCAGGGTCACTAGCCAAAAACATTCAGTACTTC	CASSLVAGSLAKNIQYF
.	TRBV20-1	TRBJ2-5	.	TGCAGTGCTAGAGATTATTCAGGGGTACAAGAGACCCAGTACTTC	CSARDYSGVQETQYF
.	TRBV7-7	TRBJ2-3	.	TGTGCCAGCAGCTTATTGGCAGGGCGCACAGATACGCAGTATTTT	CASSLLAGRTDTQYF
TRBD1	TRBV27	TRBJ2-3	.	TGTGCCAGCAGTTTAGATGGGAAGGGACAGGGGGAGTCTATTACTAGCACAGATACGCAGTATTTT	CASSLDGKGQGESITSTDTQYF
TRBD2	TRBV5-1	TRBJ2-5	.	TGCGCCAGCAGCCCGCCGGGTAGCGGGGGCCAAGAGACCCAGTACTTC	CASSPPGSGGQETQYF
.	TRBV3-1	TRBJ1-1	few	TGTGCCAGCAGCAAACAGGCGGTGAACACTGAAGCTTTCTTT	CASSKQAVNTEAFF
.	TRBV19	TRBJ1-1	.	TGTGCCAGTAGTTCTTCCCAGCGGACTGAAGCTTTCTTT	CASSSSQRTEAFF
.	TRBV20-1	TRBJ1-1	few	TGCAGTGCGCCTGGGGGGGCCGGATTAGGGGTCGGGGCTTTCTTT	CSAPGGAGLGVGAFF
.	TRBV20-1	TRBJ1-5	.	TGCAGTGCTAGCTCAGGGAGTGCACGCAATCAGCCCCAGCATTTT	CSASSGSARNQPQHF
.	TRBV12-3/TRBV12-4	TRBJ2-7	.	TGTGCCAGCAGTTTACTGGACAGCGCCTCCTACGAGCAGTACTTC	CASSLLDSASYEQYF
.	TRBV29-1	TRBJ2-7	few	TGCAGCGTTGAACAGGCCCCCACCTACGAGCAGTACTTC	CSVEQAPTYEQYF
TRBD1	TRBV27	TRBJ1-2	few	TGTGCCAGCAGAGGCTCGGACAGGGCTCGCTATGGCTACACCTTC	CASRGSDRARYGYTF
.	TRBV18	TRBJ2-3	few	TGTGCCAGCTCACCACTCGATACGCAGTATTTT	CASSPLDTQYF
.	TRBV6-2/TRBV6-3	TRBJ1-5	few	TGTGCCAGCAGTTCCATTCCGGGACTTGGGGGTTATAGCAATCAGCCCCAGCATTTT	CASSSIPGLGGYSNQPQHF
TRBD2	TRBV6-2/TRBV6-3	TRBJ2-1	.	TGTGCCAGCAGTTACGCTTATTCGGGGCTAGCGGGAGGGGATCAGTTCTTC	CASSYAYSGLAGGDQFF
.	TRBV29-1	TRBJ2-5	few	TGCAGCGTTAAGGGGCGGGGAGAGACCCAGTACTTC	CSVKGRGETQYF
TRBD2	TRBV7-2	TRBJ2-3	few	TGTGCCAGCAGCTTATCGAGCGGGGGGCTCTCAGATACGCAGTATTTT	CASSLSSGGLSDTQYF
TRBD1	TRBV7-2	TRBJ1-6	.	TGTGCCAGCAGCTTAGGCGCAGGGGGCTTAGGTTCACCCCTCCACTTT	CASSLGAGGLGSPLHF
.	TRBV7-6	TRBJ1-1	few	TGTGCCAGCAGCCCCGGGATGAACACTGAAGCTTTCTTT	CASSPGMNTEAFF
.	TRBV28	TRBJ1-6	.	TGTGCCAGCAGTTTTACGCGCGCCAATTCACCCCTCCACTTT	CASSFTRANSPLHF
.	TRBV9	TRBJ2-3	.	TGTGCCAGCAGCGTAGTTAAGGCGGAAACAGATACGCAGTATTTT	CASSVVKAETDTQYF
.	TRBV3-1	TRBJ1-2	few	TGTGCCAGCAGCCAACAGGTTTCTAACTATGGCTACACCTTC	CASSQQVSNYGYTF
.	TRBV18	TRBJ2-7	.	TGTGCCAGCTCACCAGAGGGGTCCCGCTCCTACGAGCAGTACTTC	CASSPEGSRSYEQYF
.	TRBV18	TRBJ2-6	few	TGTGCCAGCTCACCTATCGGGCCTTCTGGGGCCAACGTCCTGACTTTC	CASSPIGPSGANVLTF
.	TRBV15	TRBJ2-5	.	TGTGCCACCAGCACGGGCCCACAAGGGGAGACCCAGTACTTC	CATSTGPQGETQYF
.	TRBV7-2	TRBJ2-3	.	TGTGCCAGCAGACTAGCAGATACGCAGTATTTT	CASRLADTQYF
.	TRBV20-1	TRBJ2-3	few	TGCAGTGCTAGAGATTTTCGGACGGATAGCACAGATACGCAGTATTTT	CSARDFRTDSTDTQYF
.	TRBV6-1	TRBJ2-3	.	TGTGCCGGACGTCCGGGACTTATCACAGATACGCAGTATTTT	CAGRPGLITDTQYF
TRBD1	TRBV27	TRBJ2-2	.	TGTGCCAGCAGTCCTTGGGACAGATCCATACTAACTGGGGAGCTGTTTTTT	CASSPWDRSILTGELFF
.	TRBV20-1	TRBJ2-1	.	TGCAGCGTACTAATTAGCACCTCCTACAATGAGCAGTTCTTC	CSVLISTSYNEQFF
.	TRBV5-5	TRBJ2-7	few	TGTGCCAGCAGCTTTCATCCTGCGTACTACGAGCAGTACTTC	CASSFHPAYYEQYF
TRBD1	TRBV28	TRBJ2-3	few	TGTGCCAGCAGTACACGGGACAGGGACACAGATACGCAGTATTTT	CASSTRDRDTDTQYF
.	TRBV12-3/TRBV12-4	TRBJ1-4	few	TGTGCCAGCAGTTTTTCCGCAACTAATGAAAAACTGTTTTTT	CASSFSATNEKLFF
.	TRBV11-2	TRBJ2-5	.	TGTGCCAGCAGCTTAGATCGGAGCTACCAAGAGACCCAGTACTTC	CASSLDRSYQETQYF
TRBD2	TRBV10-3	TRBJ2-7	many	TGTGCCATCAGTGGGACTAGCGCCGACCCCGACTCCTACGAGCAGTACTTC	CAISGTSADPDSYEQYF
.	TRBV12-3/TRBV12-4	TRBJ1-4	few	TGTGCCAGCAGCCGGACAGCTCGGGGTGAAAAACTGTTTTTT	CASSRTARGEKLFF
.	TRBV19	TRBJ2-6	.	TGTGCCAGTAGTATTAGTCCGGACAGACTACACTCTGGGGCCAACGTCCTGACTTTC	CASSISPDRLHSGANVLTF
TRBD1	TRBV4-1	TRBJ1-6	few	TGCGCCAGCAGCCTCGACAGGGGGCCCTCAGGCTCCTATAATTCACCCCTCCACTTT	CASSLDRGPSGSYNSPLHF
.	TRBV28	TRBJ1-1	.	TGTGCCAGCAGCCCAGGACTCAGTACTGAAGCTTTCTTT	CASSPGLSTEAFF
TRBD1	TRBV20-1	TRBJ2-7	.	TGCAGTGCTAGAGAGGACAGGCCCCCTAACGAGCAGTACTTC	CSAREDRPPNEQYF
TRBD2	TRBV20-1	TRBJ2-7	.	TGCAGTGCTACCGGGACTAGCTGGCCCGAGCAGTACTTC	CSATGTSWPEQYF
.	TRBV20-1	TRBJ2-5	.	TGCAGTGCTAGGGAAAGGGTCGTAGTAGCGGTCTACCAAGAGACCCAGTACTTC	CSARERVVVAVYQETQYF
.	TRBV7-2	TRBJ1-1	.	TGTGCCAGCAGCTTATCCCGACAGATGAACACTGAAGCTTTCTTT	CASSLSRQMNTEAFF
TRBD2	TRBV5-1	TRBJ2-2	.	TGCGCCAGCAGCTTGGTTCCGGGGGGCACCGGGGAGCTGTTTTTT	CASSLVPGGTGELFF
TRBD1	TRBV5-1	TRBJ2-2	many	TGCGCCACCGGAAGGGGGCAGCTAAACACCGGGGAGCTGTTTTTT	CATGRGQLNTGELFF
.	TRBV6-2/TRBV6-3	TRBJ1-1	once	TGTGCCAGCAGGCACGGACAGACGAACACTGAATCTTTCTTT	CASRHGQTNTESFF
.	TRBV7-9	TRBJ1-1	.	TGTGCCAGCACCTTATCCTCCGGGATTAGTCCTTTCTTT	CASTLSSGISPFF
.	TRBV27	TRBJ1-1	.	TGTGCCAGCGGAACGATAGGAACTGAAGCTTTCTTT	CASGTIGTEAFF
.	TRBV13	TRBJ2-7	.	TGTGCCAGCAGCTCAACGGGGCACTCCTACGAGCAGTACTTC	CASSSTGHSYEQYF
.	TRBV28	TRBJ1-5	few	TGTGCCAGCAGTTTATCGTTTTTTGGCGGTAGCAATCAGCCCCAGCATTTT	CASSLSFFGGSNQPQHF
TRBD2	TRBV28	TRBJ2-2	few	TGTGCCAGCAGCCCGGGGGGAGCGAACACCGGGGAGCTGTTTTTT	CASSPGGANTGELFF
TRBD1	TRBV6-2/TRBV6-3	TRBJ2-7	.	TGTGCCAGCAGCAACAGGGGAAGGGGCGAGCAGTACTTC	CASSNRGRGEQYF
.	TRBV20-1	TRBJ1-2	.	TGCAGTGCTAGAGGGATCCCTAACTATGGCTACACCTTC	CSARGIPNYGYTF
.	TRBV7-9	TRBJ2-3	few	TGTGCCAGCAGCCGCCCCTCGAGAGATACGCAGTATTTT	CASSRPSRDTQYF